This T cell receptor beta chain derives from a study of blood T cell repertoires in COVID-19 (TCRdb year 2020). The study in broad terms: Samples from collaborators originated in the United States, Italy and Spain and spanned both the acute and convalescent phases of COVID-19. The prospective study material was composed of cDNA or gDNA derived from T cells, B-cell-depleted T cells, or PBMCs. Subjects who had been exposed to COVID-19, were actively infected with it, or had recovered from it provided the deeply sampled blood TCRbeta repertoires that made up the dataset. The repertoires were released in a freely available public database meant as a resource for research on the immune response to SARS-CoV-2. The samples were drawn from the first 160 participants of the ongoing ImmuneRACE study and from 950 to 1,500 subjects provided by 6 global collaborators. The sample metadata nearly always contained a de-identified subject ID, COVID-19 status, age in years and sex. HLA class I and class II types, where available, came from metadata supplied by the sample provider rather than from assay-based typing.

At one collaborating source in Seattle, patients were enrolled during active infection and were followed longitudinally through the course of disease. The collaborating institutions used their own protocols to collect whole blood in K2EDTA tubes. For TCRbeta analysis, collaborators shipped samples in one of three forms: frozen whole blood, isolated PBMCs, or DNA extracted from either of those sample types. General study outcomes and caveats: Clinical and demographic metadata were provided uncurated, with the amount varying by source and participant.

TCRbeta CDR3 regions were amplified from genomic DNA by means of the immunoSEQ Assay, a bias-controlled multiplex PCR. Turning to the authors' computational methods: Nucleated cell counts per sample were estimated from amplification of reference gene primers within the assay. Sequence reads were collapsed and filtered to measure the absolute abundance of every unique TCRbeta CDR3 rearrangement. For each sample, productive Simpson clonality was calculated as the square root of Simpson's diversity index across productive rearrangements. TCRdb mirrors the immuneACCESS table, restricted to in-frame sequences. Some clones are absent from its copies; in checked studies, under half trace to an unresolved V gene, and the reason for the others is unknown. The V and J calls and clone size were taken over from that table, and D and trimming were inferred from the DNA. The sample table lists 250,000 to 400,000 clones, around 90% of them with a count of one. The leading ten clones occupy approximately 2.9% of the sample.

Concerning this clone itself: The antigen it recognizes is unknown. Within one base of it there is no much larger clone, and no base qualities were kept.

The source is a woman aged 25 to 39 with COVID-19, enrolled during active disease. Sequencing used peripheral blood.

The DNA sequence is TGTGCCTGGGCCGGAGGTAGCTCCTATAATTCACCCCTCCACTTT. Its amino acids are CAWAGGSSYNSPLHF. The chain is assembled from TRBV30 and TRBJ1-6; the D segment cannot be called with confidence. The cysteine opens and the phenylalanine closes a CDR3 of 15 amino acids. The sequence is cut down to CDR3 DNA, 45 bases in frame from base 1. The V end loses 5 bases and the J end loses 0 bases, and a stretch of 11 bases separates them. Via the germline V gene (reference sequence), CDR1 is GTSNPN and CDR2 SVGIG.